This TCR beta chain was obtained from a study of blood T cell repertoires in COVID-19. Study details: In each case, the material was cDNA or gDNA derived from T cells, B-cell-depleted T cells, or PBMCs.

In terms of age and location, participants ranged from roughly 18 to 95 years and lived in about two dozen US areas. Clinical history reported by participants formed the basis on which cohorts were assigned. V was cut by 6 bases and J by 4 bases, with 11 bases left in between. Looked up from germline, CDR1 is KGHDR and CDR2 is SFDVKD. The CDR3 is 13 residues long. Original analysis: From reference gene primer amplification, estimates of nucleated cell counts were derived. Produced via immunoSEQ multiplex PCR; TCRdb's table is partial and in-frame only. That table furnishes V, J and clone size, whereas the DNA furnished D and trimming. The sample lists 250,000 to 300,000 clones, roughly 90% occurring once.

The sequence was collected from a woman aged 35 to 49 with acute COVID-19. The chain combines TRBV24-1 with TRBJ1-1; D may be TRBD1 (6 bases). Source material: PBMCs or T cells enriched from blood (not recorded which). CDR3 sequence (DNA): TGTGCCACCAGTAATCACAGGGCCACTGAAGCTTTCTTT. It specifies CATSNHRATEAFF.